The 32 T cell receptor beta chains presented below share a single source sample, sequenced in a study of blood T cell repertoires in COVID-19. The table came from immunoSEQ multiplex PCR; TCRdb's copy has only in-frame clones and leaves some out. The sample consists of roughly 67,000 clones, 76% of them appearing once. Input material: peripheral blood. All receptors derive from a woman aged 45 to 65 with active or convalescent COVID-19.

This chain connects TRBV10-3 to TRBJ1-1; a possible D gene is TRBD1 (6 bases). V was trimmed by 2 bases and J by 8 bases, leaving 15 bases between them. Germline V lookup: CDR1 ENHRY, CDR2 SYGVKD. The CDR3 length is 14 residues. CDR3 protein: CAISEPGQMAEAFF. CDR3 nucleotide sequence: TGTGCCATCAGTGAGCCAGGACAGATGGCGGAAGCTTTCTTT.

The table lists this clone with many counts. CDR3 DNA: TGCGCCAGCAGCCAAGAAGGAGGGACTAAGTTCTACAATGAGCAGTTCTTC. Translating gives CASSQEGGTKFYNEQFF. This rearrangement joins TRBV4-1 to TRBJ2-1; 7 nucleotides agree with TRBD2. The CDR3 runs to 17 residues. The V gene end was trimmed by 0 bases and the J gene end by 3 bases; junction bases not matched to a gene: 8. CDR1 is MGHRA, CDR2 YSYEKL, per germline.

The chain combines TRBV4-3 with TRBJ2-1; the D gene is possibly TRBD2 (6 bases). The CDR3 spans 18 residues. Germline V gives CDR1 LGHNA, CDR2 YSLEER. V lost 3 bases, J lost 0 bases, and 18 bases lay in between. The CDR3 nucleotides are TGCGCCAGCAGCCAGGCGGGGCATCCCCGGGGCTCCTACAATGAGCAGTTCTTC. This encodes CASSQAGHPRGSYNEQFF.

The J gene is TRBJ1-2, the V gene TRBV7-2; 8 nucleotides align to TRBD1. The CDR3 length is 16 residues. Trimming at V came to 4 bases and at J to 4 bases, leaving 11 bases not matched to a gene. Germline values: CDR1 SGHTA, CDR2 FQGNSA. The CDR3 DNA reads as TGTGCCAGCAGCTCCTCGACAGGGGCGTCCCTCTATGGCTACACCTTC. This encodes CASSSSTGASLYGYTF.

The chain combines TRBV27 with TRBJ2-3; D unclear. Germline V lookup: CDR1 MNHEY, CDR2 SMNVEV (reference sequence). This CDR3 has 15 residues. Trimming left V 5 bases short and J 1 base short, with 13 bases between. CDR3: CASSPRWLGTDTQYF. CDR3 DNA sequence: TGTGCCAGCAGTCCACGCTGGCTAGGCACAGATACGCAGTATTTT.

This clone was seen only a few times. The chain couples TRBV5-1 to TRBJ1-2; D possibly corresponds to TRBD1 (5 bases). Germline loops: CDR1 SGHRS, CDR2 YFSETQ. The CDR3 sequence is 14 residues long. The V end was cut by 4 bases, the J end by 2 bases, with 12 bases between. CDR3 DNA sequence: TGCGCCAGCAGCGCCAGCCAGGGCAACTATGGCTACACCTTC. Encoded protein: CASSASQGNYGYTF.

DNA for the CDR3: TGTGCCAGCTCACCGGGACAGGGCCTCTTGAACACTGAAGCTTTCTTT. This sequence encodes CASSPGQGLLNTEAFF. V is TRBV18 and J is TRBJ1-1, with 9 bases that match TRBD1. The CDR3 runs to 16 residues. The germline V gene encodes CDR1 KGHSH and CDR2 LQKENI. V lost 3 bases, J lost 0 bases, and 5 bases stayed unmatched. Drawing the rest from reference TRBV18 and TRBJ1-1, the complete variable domain is NAGVMQNPRHLVRRRGQEARLRCSPMKGHSHVYWYRQLPEEGLKFMVYLQKENIIDESGMPKERFSAEFPKEGPSILRIQQVVRGDSAAYFCASSPGQGLLNTEAFFGQGTRLTVV.

The J gene is TRBJ1-2, the V gene TRBV19, with TRBD1 identical over 9 bases. CDR3 size: 14 residues. J lost 6 bases, V lost 7 bases, and 9 bases had no gene match. Per the germline V gene, CDR1 is LNHDA and CDR2 is SQIVND (reference sequence). CDR3 amino acids: CASNKAGTGHGYTF. The CDR3 nucleotides are TGTGCCAGTAACAAGGCCGGGACAGGGCATGGCTACACCTTC.

V gene TRBV20-1 combines with J gene TRBJ1-1, with 7 bases identical to TRBD1. The CDR3 extends over 11 amino acids. CDR1 DFQATT and CDR2 SNEGSKA come from the germline V gene (reference sequence). With 4 bases clipped from V and 8 bases from J, the junction kept 4 bases outside the gene matches. The CDR3 sequence is CSATTGVEAFF. The CDR3 DNA sequence: TGCAGTGCTACTACAGGGGTCGAAGCTTTCTTT.

This chain joins TRBV24-1 and TRBJ2-2; no firm D call. The germline V gene encodes CDR1 KGHDR and CDR2 SFDVKD. The CDR3 is 16 amino acids. V gave up 5 bases and J gave up 1 base, with 13 bases separating them. The DNA of the CDR3 is TGTGCCACCAGTGGCCCTACGGCAGGGAACACCGGGGAGCTGTTTTTT. This translates into CATSGPTAGNTGELFF.

The J gene is TRBJ2-7, the V gene TRBV4-3; 9 bases fit TRBD2. The germline CDR1 and CDR2 sequences are LGHNA and YSLEER. This CDR3 region has 15 residues. Trimming took 0 bases from V and 4 from J; bases not matched to a gene: 4. The DNA of the CDR3 is TGCGCCAGCAGCCAAGATAATAGCGGGAGATACGAGCAGTACTTC. Amino acid sequence: CASSQDNSGRYEQYF.

V and J are TRBV5-4 and TRBJ1-2, with 9 bases that match TRBD1. Unmatched junction bases numbered 3, after V lost 1 base and J lost 8 bases. The V gene's germline CDR1 is SGHNT and CDR2 YYREEE (reference sequence). This CDR3 spans 13 amino acids. The CDR3 DNA reads as TGTGCCAGCAGCTTGACAGGGGGCTTCGGCTACACCTTC. Its protein is CASSLTGGFGYTF.

By share, this clone counts as medium-sized. The chain joins TRBV4-1 to TRBJ1-2, with D possibly matching TRBD1 (6 bases). The CDR3 runs to 15 residues. CDR1 and CDR2 from the germline V gene are MGHRA and YSYEKL. Trimming stripped 5 bases from V and 0 bases from J, with 13 bases between. The CDR3 nucleotides read TGCGCCAGCAGCGGGAACAGGGTGCCTAACTATGGCTACACCTTC. Translation: CASSGNRVPNYGYTF.

The V gene is TRBV14, the J gene TRBJ2-2, with TRBD1 matching over 8 bases. J was trimmed by 5 bases and V by 4 bases; bases with no gene match: 9. CDR1 is SGHDN, CDR2 FVKESK, per germline. The CDR3 sequence is 16 residues long. The CDR3 coding sequence is TGTGCCAGCAGCCGCCAGACAGGGGCGGGGACCGGGGAGCTGTTTTTT. It is translated as CASSRQTGAGTGELFF.

The chain carries TRBV5-4 and TRBJ2-7; 7 bases align to TRBD1. Per the germline V gene, CDR1 is SGHNT and CDR2 is YYREEE (reference sequence). Losses at the gene ends were 4 bases for V and 2 bases for J; bases not matched to a gene: 3. CDR3 size: 13 residues. CDR3 in amino acids: CASSRDSAYEQYF. CDR3 sequence (DNA): TGTGCCAGCAGCCGGGACAGCGCCTACGAGCAGTACTTC.

The rearrangement joins TRBV9 to TRBJ1-1, with no clear D. The ends were cut back, 3 bases at V and 1 base at J, with 10 bases in the middle. Germline lookup yields CDR1 SGDLS and CDR2 YYNGEE. This CDR3 comprises 14 residues. The CDR3 region is CASSGGVPNTEAFF. In DNA form, the CDR3 reads TGTGCCAGCAGCGGAGGAGTCCCGAACACTGAAGCTTTCTTT.

This clone occurred once. The V call is TRBV6-1, the J call TRBJ2-2; 8 bases align to TRBD1. The ends lost 4 bases at V and 3 bases at J; junction bases unmatched: 7. In germline, CDR1 is MNHNS, CDR2 SASEGT. This CDR3 is 16 amino acids long. The CDR3 nucleotides read TGTGCCAGCAGTGTAAGGACAGGGCCCTACACCGGGGAGCTGTTTTTT. Its protein product is CASSVRTGPYTGELFF.

The chain combines TRBV4-2 with TRBJ1-1; D may be TRBD1 (6 bases). In germline, CDR1 is LGHNA, CDR2 YNFKEQ. This CDR3 has 15 residues. V was pared by 1 base and J by 3 bases, with 12 bases between. The CDR3 nucleotides are TGTGCCAGCAGCCAAGGATCGGGGGGCTACACTGAAGCTTTCTTT. The encoded protein is CASSQGSGGYTEAFF.

The chain carries TRBV10-3 and TRBJ1-5; weak D call: TRBD1 (5 bases). V was pared by 6 bases and J by 2 bases, with 17 bases between. Germline CDR1 ENHRY, CDR2 SYGVKD. This CDR3 comprises 16 residues. In DNA, the CDR3 is TGTGCCATCAGGCGGCACAACCCGGGGGGCAATCAGCCCCAGCATTTT. Amino acid sequence: CAIRRHNPGGNQPQHF.

The chain is built from TRBV4-3 and TRBJ2-1, with TRBD2 matching over 8 bases. V trimming: 4 bases; J trimming: 7 bases; junction bases outside the gene matches: 12. Germline loops: CDR1 LGHNA, CDR2 YSLEER. The CDR3 has 16 residues. CDR3 in amino acids: CASSPGVAGLPNEQFF. The DNA for the CDR3 is TGCGCCAGCAGCCCCGGGGTAGCGGGACTCCCAAATGAGCAGTTCTTC.

The chain joins TRBV7-9 to TRBJ2-1; 10 bases agree with TRBD2. V shed 6 bases, J shed 6 bases, and the junction held 8 bases outside the gene matches. Germline CDR1 reads SEHNR; CDR2 reads FQNEAQ (reference sequence). The CDR3 sequence is 15 residues long. CDR3 residues: CASRTGTSESNEQFF. CDR3 DNA: TGTGCCAGCAGGACCGGGACTAGCGAATCCAATGAGCAGTTCTTC.

The rearrangement uses TRBV7-9 and TRBJ1-2; the match to TRBD1 covers 9 bases. The CDR3 covers 16 residues. After removal of 1 base from V and 1 base from J, the junction contained 4 bases not matched to a gene. Looked up from germline, CDR1 is SEHNR and CDR2 is FQNEAQ (reference sequence). The CDR3 reads CASSLEGDRVNYGYTF. CDR3 bases: TGTGCCAGCAGCTTAGAGGGGGACAGGGTTAACTATGGCTACACCTTC.

This clone appeared a few times. The rearrangement joins TRBV27 to TRBJ1-2, with TRBD1 as a possible D gene (6 bases). V lost 5 bases and J lost 3, with 13 bases in between. Germline V gene data show CDR1 as MNHEY and CDR2 as SMNVEV (reference sequence). The CDR3 extends over 14 amino acids. The CDR3 bases are TGTGCCAGCAGTCCGGGACAAGGGCACTATGGCTACACCTTC. Translation gives CASSPGQGHYGYTF.

This chain connects TRBV12-3 or TRBV12-4 to TRBJ1-2; D is uncertain. Trimming removed 2 bases from V and 6 bases from J, with 7 bases in between. This CDR3 comprises 12 residues. CDR3 bases: TGTGCCAGCAGTTTATCGGGGAATGGCTACACCTTC. It is translated as CASSLSGNGYTF.

This clone has only a few counts. V gene TRBV6-5 combines with J gene TRBJ1-1, with 7 bases matching TRBD1. J lost 0 bases, V lost 6 bases, and 7 bases had no gene match. Germline V gene sequence: CDR1 MNHEY, CDR2 SVGAGI. The CDR3 is made up of 15 amino acids. The CDR3: CASSPFGQVNTEAFF. The CDR3 DNA reads TGTGCCAGCAGCCCCTTTGGACAGGTGAACACTGAAGCTTTCTTT.

The V call is TRBV30, the J call TRBJ2-7, with 7 bases aligning to TRBD2. Germline CDR1 reads GTSNPN; CDR2 reads SVGIG (reference sequence). The CDR3 covers 14 residues. V shed 0 bases, J shed 0 bases, and the junction held 2 bases outside the gene matches. In DNA form, the CDR3 reads TGTGCCTGGAGTGTAGGCGGGAGCTCCTACGAGCAGTACTTC. Residues: CAWSVGGSSYEQYF. The whole variable domain, remainder taken from reference TRBV30 and TRBJ2-7, is SQTIHQWPATLVQPVGSPLSLECTVEGTSNPNLYWYRQAAGRGLQLLFYSVGIGQISSEVPQNLSASRPQDRQFILSSKKLLLSDSGFYLCAWSVGGSSYEQYFGPGTRLTVT.

V is TRBV2 and J is TRBJ2-1; D is uncertain. The ends were cut back, 6 bases at V and 8 bases at J, with 14 bases in the middle. The CDR3 extends over 13 amino acids. CDR1 and CDR2 from the germline V gene are SNHLY and FYNNEI. The CDR3 DNA sequence: TGTGCCAGCAGCGAATCTAGTTTCTATGAGCAGTTCTTC. Translation: CASSESSFYEQFF.

This clone was seen just once. The rearrangement links TRBV24-1 to TRBJ2-1; the match to TRBD1 covers 9 bases. The ends lost 2 bases at V and 7 bases at J; junction bases unmatched: 8. This CDR3 contains 16 residues. Germline CDR1 is KGHDR and CDR2 is SFDVKD. The CDR3 here is CATSDSGQGARNEQFF. CDR3 sequence (DNA): TGTGCCACCAGTGATTCGGGACAGGGTGCGAGAAATGAGCAGTTCTTC.

V gene TRBV5-1 combines with J gene TRBJ1-5; tentatively, D is TRBD1 (5 bases). This CDR3 has 13 amino acids. In germline, CDR1 is SGHRS, CDR2 YFSETQ. Trimming stripped 4 bases from V and 2 bases from J, with 7 bases between. The DNA of the CDR3 is TGCGCCAGCAGCCAGGGCGGCAATCAGCCCCAGCATTTT. Its protein product is CASSQGGNQPQHF.

The CDR3: CAWGRDRGGHGYTF. The CDR3 coding sequence is TGTGCCTGGGGCCGGGACAGGGGTGGTCATGGCTACACCTTC. This chain joins TRBV30 and TRBJ1-2; 10 bases fit TRBD1. Germline CDR1 and CDR2: GTSNPN and SVGIG (reference sequence). V shed 5 bases and J 6 bases; nucleotides not matched to a gene: 9. The CDR3 is 14 amino acids.

The CDR3 DNA is TGTGCCAGCAGCCGGACTAGCGGGAGCACAGATACGCAGTATTTT. This encodes CASSRTSGSTDTQYF. The chain employs TRBV6-4 and TRBJ2-3, with 11 bases fitting TRBD2. The CDR3 has 15 amino acids. J was trimmed by 0 bases and V by 6 bases; bases with no gene match: 2. The germline V gene encodes CDR1 MRHNA and CDR2 SNTAGT.

The chain has TRBV7-9 and TRBJ1-2, with D perhaps matching TRBD1 (6 bases). The ends were cut back, 1 base at V and 8 bases at J, with 14 bases in the middle. The CDR3 is 14 residues long. Germline V CDR1 and CDR2: SEHNR, FQNEAQ (reference sequence). Here the CDR3 DNA reads TGTGCCAGCAGCTTAGTAAACAGGGACGGGGGCTACACCTTC. This codes for CASSLVNRDGGYTF.